One TCR beta chain is described in this entry. No antigen is known for it. Samples had at least 6.5 million PBMCs isolated from them. A minimum of 5 micrograms of total RNA was extracted per sample. Alongside a J-beta primer mix, a sample-barcoded 5' primer served in a second PCR lasting 7 to 11 cycles. Via MiXCR, TCRdb re-called the 5' RACE reads, giving one row per CDR3 protein. The data hold about 640,000 distinct CDR3 sequences, with around 54% observed a single time. The data stem from a study of blood T cells in healthy people across ages. Broader study findings: Reliance upon unsorted PBMCs precluded definitive naive versus antigen-experienced comparison.

The trim removed 6 bases at V and 0 bases at J, leaving 7 bases unmatched. CDR3 length: 16 amino acids. Per germline, CDR1 MNHNS and CDR2 SASEGT. The sequence was obtained from a man between 60 and 75 years old in good health. J is TRBJ2-1 and V is TRBV6-1; 8 bases match TRBD2. Input material: blood. CDR3: CASRGSGVISYNEQFF. DNA for the CDR3: TGTGCCAGCAGGGGTAGCGGGGTGATCTCCTACAATGAGCAGTTCTTC.